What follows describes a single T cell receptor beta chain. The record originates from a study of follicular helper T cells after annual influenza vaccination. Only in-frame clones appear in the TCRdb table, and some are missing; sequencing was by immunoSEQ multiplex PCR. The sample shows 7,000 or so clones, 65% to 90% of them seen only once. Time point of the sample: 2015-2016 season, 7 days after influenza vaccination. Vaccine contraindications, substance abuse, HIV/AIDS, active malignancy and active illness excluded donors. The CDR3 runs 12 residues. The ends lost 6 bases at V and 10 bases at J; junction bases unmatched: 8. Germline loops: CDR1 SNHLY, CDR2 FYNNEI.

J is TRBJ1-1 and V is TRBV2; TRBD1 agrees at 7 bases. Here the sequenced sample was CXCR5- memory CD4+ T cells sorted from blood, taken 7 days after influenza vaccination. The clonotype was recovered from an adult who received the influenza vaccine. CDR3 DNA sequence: TGTGCCAGCAGCCTCCAAGGACAGGTAGCTTTCTTT. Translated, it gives CASSLQGQVAFF.